These T cell receptor beta chains were read from a single sample in a study of cytomegalovirus exposure and HLA in healthy donors. The protocol was immunoSEQ multiplex PCR, while the TCRdb copy is restricted to in-frame clones and leaves out a portion. The table includes fewer than 85,000 clones, 60% to 75% detected once. The specimen was PBMCs. The receptor set was obtained from a woman in her thirties or forties in good health and CMV-seropositive. Each CDR3 is given with its conserved first and last residue. D genes are given only for firm matches. Size is omitted from some rows. Given values are once, few, many or a class for expanded clones.

CDR3 DNA: TGTGCCAGCAGCGCAGGGTGGGGCAATCAGCCCCAGCATTTT
CDR3 protein: CASSAGWGNQPQHF
clone size: -
J gene: TRBJ1-5
D gene: -
CDR3 length: 14
V gene: TRBV9

CDR3 DNA: TGCGCCAGCAGCCCTGTTGGCGGGTCCGGGGAGCTGTTTTTT
CDR3 protein: CASSPVGGSGELFF
clone size: -
J gene: TRBJ2-2
D gene: -
CDR3 length: 14
V gene: TRBV5-1

CDR3 DNA: TGTGCCAGCCGCCTAGGGGGTTCACCCCTCCACTTT
CDR3 protein: CASRLGGSPLHF
clone size: -
J gene: TRBJ1-6
D gene: -
CDR3 length: 12
V gene: TRBV6-6

CDR3 DNA: TGTGCCAGCAGCTTGGGACAAAACTATGGCTACACCTTC
CDR3 protein: CASSLGQNYGYTF
clone size: -
J gene: TRBJ1-2
D gene: -
CDR3 length: 13
V gene: TRBV5-6

CDR3 DNA: TGTGCCAGCAGGGGACAGCTGAACACTGAAGCTTTCTTT
CDR3 protein: CASRGQLNTEAFF
clone size: few
J gene: TRBJ1-1
D gene: TRBD1
CDR3 length: 13
V gene: TRBV6-5

CDR3 DNA: TGTGCCAGCAGCTTTTACGGTGGCGAGCAGTACTTC
CDR3 protein: CASSFYGGEQYF
clone size: -
J gene: TRBJ2-7
D gene: -
CDR3 length: 12
V gene: TRBV7-2

CDR3 DNA: TGTGCCAGCAGTTTAGGGGGGTTAGGGACCTATTCACCCACAGATACGCAGTATTTT
CDR3 protein: CASSLGGLGTYSPTDTQYF
clone size: -
J gene: TRBJ2-3
D gene: -
CDR3 length: 19
V gene: TRBV27

CDR3 DNA: TGCGCCAGCAGCTTGTCCGGGGCTAACTATGGCTACACCTTC
CDR3 protein: CASSLSGANYGYTF
clone size: -
J gene: TRBJ1-2
D gene: -
CDR3 length: 14
V gene: TRBV5-1

CDR3 DNA: TGCGCCAGCAGCCCCCAGGGAAGCTATGGCTACACCTTC
CDR3 protein: CASSPQGSYGYTF
clone size: -
J gene: TRBJ1-2
D gene: -
CDR3 length: 13
V gene: TRBV4-1

CDR3 DNA: TGTGCCAGTAGTATTACAGGGTATGAAGCTTTCTTT
CDR3 protein: CASSITGYEAFF
clone size: -
J gene: TRBJ1-1
D gene: -
CDR3 length: 12
V gene: TRBV19

CDR3 DNA: TGTGCCAGCAGCCAATCTCGAGGGAGGAATGAAAAACTGTTTTTT
CDR3 protein: CASSQSRGRNEKLFF
clone size: -
J gene: TRBJ1-4
D gene: -
CDR3 length: 15
V gene: TRBV16

CDR3 DNA: TGCGCCAGCAGCCACGGACTAGCGGGGGCTTTAGAGCAGTTCTTC
CDR3 protein: CASSHGLAGALEQFF
clone size: -
J gene: TRBJ2-1
D gene: TRBD2
CDR3 length: 15
V gene: TRBV5-1

CDR3 DNA: TGTGCCAGCAGGCACAGGGATGGAAACACCATATATTTT
CDR3 protein: CASRHRDGNTIYF
clone size: few
J gene: TRBJ1-3
D gene: -
CDR3 length: 13
V gene: TRBV7-9

CDR3 DNA: TGCAGCGTTGAAAAGGGGAAGGGGCGGAACTTGAACACTGAAGCTTTCTTT
CDR3 protein: CSVEKGKGRNLNTEAFF
clone size: -
J gene: TRBJ1-1
D gene: -
CDR3 length: 17
V gene: TRBV29-1

CDR3 DNA: TGTGCCAGCAGCGACGCCAGCGGGAGGGCCTCGCGCGAGCAGTACTTC
CDR3 protein: CASSDASGRASREQYF
clone size: -
J gene: TRBJ2-7
D gene: TRBD2
CDR3 length: 16
V gene: TRBV7-9

CDR3 DNA: TGTGCCAGCAGCTTAGAGACAGGGGCTGGAAACACCATATATTTT
CDR3 protein: CASSLETGAGNTIYF
clone size: -
J gene: TRBJ1-3
D gene: TRBD1
CDR3 length: 15
V gene: TRBV7-8

CDR3 DNA: TGTGCCAGCGGGACAGGGAGGGGCACTGAAGCTTTCTTT
CDR3 protein: CASGTGRGTEAFF
clone size: few
J gene: TRBJ1-1
D gene: TRBD1
CDR3 length: 13
V gene: TRBV6-5

CDR3 DNA: TGTGCCTGGAGTTCGACTAGCGGGTTCACAGATACGCAGTATTTT
CDR3 protein: CAWSSTSGFTDTQYF
clone size: -
J gene: TRBJ2-3
D gene: TRBD2
CDR3 length: 15
V gene: TRBV30

CDR3 DNA: TGTGCCAGCACTCAACAGCGGACTAGCGGGAGGGCGAGCACAGATACGCAGTATTTT
CDR3 protein: CASTQQRTSGRASTDTQYF
clone size: -
J gene: TRBJ2-3
D gene: TRBD2
CDR3 length: 19
V gene: TRBV27

CDR3 DNA: TGCGCCAGCAGCTTGGATCATCGGCGGGGGCCCGACGGGGAGCTGTTTTTT
CDR3 protein: CASSLDHRRGPDGELFF
clone size: -
J gene: TRBJ2-2
D gene: -
CDR3 length: 17
V gene: TRBV5-1

CDR3 DNA: TGTGCCAGCAGCTTCGCACGGTGGGGAGGTGAAGCTTTCTTT
CDR3 protein: CASSFARWGGEAFF
clone size: -
J gene: TRBJ1-1
D gene: -
CDR3 length: 14
V gene: TRBV5-6

CDR3 DNA: TGTGCCAGTAGTCCCCGGCCCGGAGGAGGCACAGATACGCAGTATTTT
CDR3 protein: CASSPRPGGGTDTQYF
clone size: -
J gene: TRBJ2-3
D gene: -
CDR3 length: 16
V gene: TRBV19